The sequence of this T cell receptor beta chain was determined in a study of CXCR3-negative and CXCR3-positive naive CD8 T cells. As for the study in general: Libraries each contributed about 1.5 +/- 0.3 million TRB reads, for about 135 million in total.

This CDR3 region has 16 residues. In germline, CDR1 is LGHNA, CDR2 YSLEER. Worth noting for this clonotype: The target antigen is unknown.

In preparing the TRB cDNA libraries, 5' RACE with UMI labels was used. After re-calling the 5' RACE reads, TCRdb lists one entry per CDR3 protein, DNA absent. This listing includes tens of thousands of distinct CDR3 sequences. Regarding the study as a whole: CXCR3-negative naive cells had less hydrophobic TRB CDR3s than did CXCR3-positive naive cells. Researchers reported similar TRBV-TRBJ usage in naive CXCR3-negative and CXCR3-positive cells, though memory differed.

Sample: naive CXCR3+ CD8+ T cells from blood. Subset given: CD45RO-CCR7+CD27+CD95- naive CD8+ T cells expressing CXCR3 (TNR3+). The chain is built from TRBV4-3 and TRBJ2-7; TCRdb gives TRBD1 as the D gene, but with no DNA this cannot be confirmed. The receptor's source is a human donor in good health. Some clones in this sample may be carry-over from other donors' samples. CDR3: CASSQDSGQGAWEQYF.